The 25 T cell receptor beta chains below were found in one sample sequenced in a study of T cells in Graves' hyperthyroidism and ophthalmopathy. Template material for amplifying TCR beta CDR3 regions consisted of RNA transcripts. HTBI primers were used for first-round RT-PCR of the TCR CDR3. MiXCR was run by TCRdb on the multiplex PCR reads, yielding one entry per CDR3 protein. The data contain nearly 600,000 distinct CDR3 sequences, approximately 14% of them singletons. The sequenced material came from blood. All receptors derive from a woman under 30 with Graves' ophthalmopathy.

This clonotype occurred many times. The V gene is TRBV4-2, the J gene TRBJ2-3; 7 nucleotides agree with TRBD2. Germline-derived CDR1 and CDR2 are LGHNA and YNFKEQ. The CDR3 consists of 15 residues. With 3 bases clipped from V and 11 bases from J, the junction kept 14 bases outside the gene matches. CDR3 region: CASSQSGMGPPKQYF. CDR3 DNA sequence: TGTGCCAGCAGCCAGAGCGGGATGGGACCTCCTAAGCAGTATTTT.

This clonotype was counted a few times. The CDR3 spells CSVETGSMNTEAFF. CDR3 sequence (DNA): TGCAGCGTCGAGACAGGGTCGATGAACACTGAAGCTTTCTTT. The chain has TRBV29-1 and TRBJ1-1; 7 bases agree with TRBD1. J was trimmed by 0 bases and V by 6 bases; bases with no gene match: 7. The CDR3 length is 14 residues. Germline V gene sequence: CDR1 SQVTM, CDR2 ANQGSEA.

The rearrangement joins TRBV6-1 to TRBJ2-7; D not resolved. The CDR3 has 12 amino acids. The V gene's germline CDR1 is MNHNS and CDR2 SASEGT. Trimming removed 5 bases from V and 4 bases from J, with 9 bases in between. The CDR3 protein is CASSPRVYEQYF. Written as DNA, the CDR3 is TGTGCCAGCAGTCCCCGGGTTTACGAGCAGTACTTC.

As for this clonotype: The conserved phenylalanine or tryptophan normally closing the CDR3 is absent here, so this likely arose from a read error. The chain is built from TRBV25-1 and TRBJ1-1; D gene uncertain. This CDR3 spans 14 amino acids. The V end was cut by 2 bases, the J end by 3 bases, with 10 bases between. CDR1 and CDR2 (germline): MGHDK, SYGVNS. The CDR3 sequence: CASSEELGYTEAFS. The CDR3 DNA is TGTGCCAGCAGTGAAGAACTGGGGTACACTGAAGCTTTCTCT.

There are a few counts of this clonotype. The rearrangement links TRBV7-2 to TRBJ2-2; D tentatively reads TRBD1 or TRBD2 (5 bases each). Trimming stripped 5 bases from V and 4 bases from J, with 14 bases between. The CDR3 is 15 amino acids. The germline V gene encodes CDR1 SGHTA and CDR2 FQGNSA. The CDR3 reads CASSVTGRSTGELFF. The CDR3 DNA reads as TGTGCCAGCAGCGTGACGGGACGGAGCACCGGGGAGCTGTTTTTT.

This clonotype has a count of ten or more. This CDR3 is CASSFAEEGGSPLHF. The CDR3 DNA sequence: TGTGCCAGCAGTTTTGCAGAAGAAGGGGGCTCACCCCTCCACTTT. The V call is TRBV12-3 or TRBV12-4, the J call TRBJ1-6; 7 nucleotides align to TRBD1. The CDR3 is 15 amino acids. Germline trimming cut 3 bases from V and 10 bases from J; bases unmatched to any gene: 9.

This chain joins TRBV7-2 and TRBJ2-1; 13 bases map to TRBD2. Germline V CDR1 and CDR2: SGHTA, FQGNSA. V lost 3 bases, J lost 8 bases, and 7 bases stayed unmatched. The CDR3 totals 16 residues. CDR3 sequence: CASSFDRTSGSYEQFF. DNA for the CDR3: TGTGCCAGCAGCTTCGACCGGACTAGCGGGAGTTATGAGCAGTTCTTC.

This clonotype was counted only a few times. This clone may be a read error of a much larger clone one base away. The CDR3 reads CACSLTSLMNTEAFF. CDR3 DNA sequence: TGTGCCTGCAGTTTGACCAGCCTTATGAACACTGAAGCTTTCTTT. The chain uses TRBV28 and TRBJ1-1; D gene ambiguous. CDR3 length: 15 amino acids. Germline CDR1 and CDR2: MDHEN and SYDVKM.

In DNA form, the CDR3 reads TGTGCCAGCAGCCTCACTAGCAGATCCTACAATGAGCAGTTCTTC. Encoded protein: CASSLTSRSYNEQFF. The rearrangement links TRBV7-2 to TRBJ2-1; possibly TRBD2 for D (6 bases). V was shortened by 5 bases and J by 1 base, with 12 bases between the two germline ends. The V gene's germline CDR1 is SGHTA and CDR2 FQGNSA. The length of the CDR3 is 15 residues.

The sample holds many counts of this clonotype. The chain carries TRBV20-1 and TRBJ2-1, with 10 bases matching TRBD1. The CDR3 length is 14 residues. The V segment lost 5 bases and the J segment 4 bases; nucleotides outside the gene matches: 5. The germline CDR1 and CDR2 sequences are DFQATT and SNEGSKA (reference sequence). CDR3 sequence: CSAGRQGAYNEQFF. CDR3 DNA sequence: TGCAGTGCTGGCCGACAGGGGGCGTACAATGAGCAGTTCTTC.

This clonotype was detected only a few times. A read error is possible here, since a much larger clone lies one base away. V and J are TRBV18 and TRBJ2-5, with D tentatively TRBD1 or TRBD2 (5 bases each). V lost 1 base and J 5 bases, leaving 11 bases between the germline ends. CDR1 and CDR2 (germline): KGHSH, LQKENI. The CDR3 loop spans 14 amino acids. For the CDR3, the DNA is TGTGCCAGCTCACCACGGGGACGCGGGGAGACCCAGTACTTC. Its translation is CASSPRGRGETQYF.

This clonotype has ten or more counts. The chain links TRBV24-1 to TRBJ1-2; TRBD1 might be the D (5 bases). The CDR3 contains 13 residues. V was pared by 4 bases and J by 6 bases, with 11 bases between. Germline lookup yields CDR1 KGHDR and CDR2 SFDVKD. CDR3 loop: CATSDTTVHGYTF. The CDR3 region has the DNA TGTGCCACCAGTGACACGACAGTCCATGGCTACACCTTC.

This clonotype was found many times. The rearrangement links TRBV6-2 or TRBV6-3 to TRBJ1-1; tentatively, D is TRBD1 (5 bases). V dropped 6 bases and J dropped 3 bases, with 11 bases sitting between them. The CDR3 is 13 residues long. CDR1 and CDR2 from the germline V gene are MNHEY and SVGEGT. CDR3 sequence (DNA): TGTGCCAGCAGGCACTTAGGGGACACTGAAGCTTTCTTT. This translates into CASRHLGDTEAFF.

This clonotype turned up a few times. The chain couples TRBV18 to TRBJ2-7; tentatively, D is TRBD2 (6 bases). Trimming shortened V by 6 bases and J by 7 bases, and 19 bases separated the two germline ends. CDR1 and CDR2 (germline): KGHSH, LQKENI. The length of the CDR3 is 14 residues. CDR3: CASSLRDSTGEQYF. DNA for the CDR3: TGTGCCAGCTCGCTCCGGGACTCGACGGGGGAGCAGTACTTC.

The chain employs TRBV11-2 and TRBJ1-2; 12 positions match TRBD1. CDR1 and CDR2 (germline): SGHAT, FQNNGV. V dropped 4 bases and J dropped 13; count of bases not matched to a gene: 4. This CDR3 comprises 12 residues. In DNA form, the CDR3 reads TGTGCCAGCAGCTCGGGGACAGGGGGCGGCACCTTC. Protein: CASSSGTGGGTF.

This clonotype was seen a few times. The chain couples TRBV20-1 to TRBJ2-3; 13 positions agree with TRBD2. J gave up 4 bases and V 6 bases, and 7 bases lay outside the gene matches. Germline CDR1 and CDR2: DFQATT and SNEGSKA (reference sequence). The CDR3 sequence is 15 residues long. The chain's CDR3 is CSARLAGGFSDTQYF. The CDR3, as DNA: TGCAGTGCCAGACTAGCGGGAGGTTTCTCAGATACGCAGTATTTT.

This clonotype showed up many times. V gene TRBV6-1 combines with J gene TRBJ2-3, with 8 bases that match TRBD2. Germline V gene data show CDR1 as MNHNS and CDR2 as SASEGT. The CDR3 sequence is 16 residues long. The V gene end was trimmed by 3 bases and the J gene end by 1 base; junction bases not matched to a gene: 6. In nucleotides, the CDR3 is TGTGCCAGCAGTGAGTTCGGACTAGCAGGCACAGATACGCAGTATTTT. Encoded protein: CASSEFGLAGTDTQYF.

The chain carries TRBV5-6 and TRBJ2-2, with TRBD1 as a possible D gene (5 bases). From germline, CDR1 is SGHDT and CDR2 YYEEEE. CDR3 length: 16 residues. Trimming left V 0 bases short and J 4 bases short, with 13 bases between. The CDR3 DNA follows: TGTGCCAGCAGCTTGGGGCTCCAGGGCCTCACCGGGGAGCTGTTTTTT. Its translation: CASSLGLQGLTGELFF.

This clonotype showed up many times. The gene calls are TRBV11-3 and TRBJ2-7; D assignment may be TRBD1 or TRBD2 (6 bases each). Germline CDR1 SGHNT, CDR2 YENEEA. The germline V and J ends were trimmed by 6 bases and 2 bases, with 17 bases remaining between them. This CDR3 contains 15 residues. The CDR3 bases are TGTGCCAGCAGTTATTCGGAGGGGGACACCTACGAGCAGTACTTC. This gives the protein CASSYSEGDTYEQYF.

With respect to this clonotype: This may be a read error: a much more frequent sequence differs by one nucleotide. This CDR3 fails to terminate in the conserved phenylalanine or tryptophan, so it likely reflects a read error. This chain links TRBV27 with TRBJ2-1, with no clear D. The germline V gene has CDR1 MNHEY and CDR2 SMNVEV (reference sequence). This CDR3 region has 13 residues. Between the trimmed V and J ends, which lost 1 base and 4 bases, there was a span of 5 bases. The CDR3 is CASSLLVYNEQFS. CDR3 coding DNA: TGTGCCAGCAGTTTATTAGTTTACAATGAGCAGTTCTCC.

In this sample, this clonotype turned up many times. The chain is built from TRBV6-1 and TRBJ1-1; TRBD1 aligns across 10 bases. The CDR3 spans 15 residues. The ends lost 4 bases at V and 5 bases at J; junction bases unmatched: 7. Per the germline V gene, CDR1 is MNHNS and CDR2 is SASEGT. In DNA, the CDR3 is TGTGCCAGCAGTGCCAAGACAGGGGGCGCGACTGAAGCTTTCTTT. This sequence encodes CASSAKTGGATEAFF.

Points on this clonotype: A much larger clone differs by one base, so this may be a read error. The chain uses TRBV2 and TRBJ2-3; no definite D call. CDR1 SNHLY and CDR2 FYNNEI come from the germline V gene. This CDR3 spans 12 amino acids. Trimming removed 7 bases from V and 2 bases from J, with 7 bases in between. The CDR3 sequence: CASNQDTDTQYF. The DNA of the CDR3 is TGTGCCAGCAACCAGGACACAGATACGCAGTATTTT.

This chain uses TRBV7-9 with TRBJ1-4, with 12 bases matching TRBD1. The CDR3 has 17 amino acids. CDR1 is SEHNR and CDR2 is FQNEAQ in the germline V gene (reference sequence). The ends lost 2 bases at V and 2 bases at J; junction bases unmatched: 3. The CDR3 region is CASSLTGTGGTNEKLFF. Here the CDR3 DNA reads TGTGCCAGCAGCTTAACCGGGACAGGGGGCACTAATGAAAAACTGTTTTTT. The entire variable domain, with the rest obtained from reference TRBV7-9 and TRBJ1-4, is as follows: DTGVSQNPRHKITKRGQNVTFRCDPISEHNRLYWYRQTLGQGPEFLTYFQNEAQLEKSRLLSDRFSAERPKGSFSTLEIQRTEQGDSAMYLCASSLTGTGGTNEKLFFGSGTQLSVL.

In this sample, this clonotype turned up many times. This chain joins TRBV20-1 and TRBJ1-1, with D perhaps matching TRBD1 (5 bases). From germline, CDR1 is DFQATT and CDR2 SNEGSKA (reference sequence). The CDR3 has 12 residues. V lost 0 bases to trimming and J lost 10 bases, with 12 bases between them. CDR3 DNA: TGCAGTGCTAGAGACGGGGGGTATGGAGCTTTCTTT. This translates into CSARDGGYGAFF.

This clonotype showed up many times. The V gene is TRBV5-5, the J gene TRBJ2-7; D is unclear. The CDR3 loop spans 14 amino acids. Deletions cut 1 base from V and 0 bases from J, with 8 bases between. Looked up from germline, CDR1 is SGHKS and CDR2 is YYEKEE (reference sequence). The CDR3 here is CASSLRQVSYEQYF. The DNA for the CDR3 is TGTGCCAGCAGCTTGAGGCAGGTCTCCTACGAGCAGTACTTC.